This T cell receptor beta chain was captured in a study of blood T cell repertoires in COVID-19. This clone was seen a handful of times. Clones were read by immunoSEQ multiplex PCR, and TCRdb kept only the in-frame ones, dropping some. The top ten clones hold less than 6% of a sample with 250,000 to 400,000 clones, about 90% of them seen once. Trimming took 6 bases from V and 8 from J; bases not matched to a gene: 14. Germline V gene lookup returns CDR1 SGHAT and CDR2 FQNNGV. This CDR3 contains 18 residues. The sequence came from a woman aged 25 to 39 who had recovered from COVID-19. Input material: PBMCs or T cells enriched from blood (not recorded which). The chain has TRBV11-2 and TRBJ1-6; TRBD1 matches 12 bases. The CDR3 sequence is CASRQPGQGAVRDSPLHF. In DNA form, the CDR3 reads TGTGCCAGCAGACAACCGGGACAGGGGGCGGTACGGGATTCACCCCTCCACTTT.